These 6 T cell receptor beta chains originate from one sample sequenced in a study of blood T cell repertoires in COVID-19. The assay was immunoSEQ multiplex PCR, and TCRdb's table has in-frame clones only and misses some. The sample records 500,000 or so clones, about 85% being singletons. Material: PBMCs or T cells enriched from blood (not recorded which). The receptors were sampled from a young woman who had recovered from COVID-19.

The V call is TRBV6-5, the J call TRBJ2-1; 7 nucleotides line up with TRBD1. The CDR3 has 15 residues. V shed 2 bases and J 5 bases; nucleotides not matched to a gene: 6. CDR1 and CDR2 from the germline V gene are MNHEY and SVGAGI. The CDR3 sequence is CASSYETGWDNEQFF. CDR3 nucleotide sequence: TGTGCCAGCAGTTACGAGACAGGGTGGGACAATGAGCAGTTCTTC.

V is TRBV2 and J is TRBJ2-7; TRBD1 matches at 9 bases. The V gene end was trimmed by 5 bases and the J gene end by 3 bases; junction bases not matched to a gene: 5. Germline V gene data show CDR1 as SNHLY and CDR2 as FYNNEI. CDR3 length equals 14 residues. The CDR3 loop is CASSSLGQGYEQYF. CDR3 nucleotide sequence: TGTGCCAGCAGTAGCTTGGGACAGGGCTACGAGCAGTACTTC.

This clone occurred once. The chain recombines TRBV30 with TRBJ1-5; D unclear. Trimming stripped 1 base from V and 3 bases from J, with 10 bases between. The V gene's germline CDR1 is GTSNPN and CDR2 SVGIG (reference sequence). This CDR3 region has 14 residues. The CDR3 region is CAWSAGSVNQPQHF. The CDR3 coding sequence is TGTGCCTGGAGTGCGGGGTCTGTCAATCAGCCCCAGCATTTT.

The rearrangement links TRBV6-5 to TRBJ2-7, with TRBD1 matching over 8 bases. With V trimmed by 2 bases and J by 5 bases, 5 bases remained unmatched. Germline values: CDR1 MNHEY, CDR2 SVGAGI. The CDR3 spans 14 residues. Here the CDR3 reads CASSYGTGNNEQYF. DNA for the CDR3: TGTGCCAGCAGTTACGGGACAGGAAACAACGAGCAGTACTTC.

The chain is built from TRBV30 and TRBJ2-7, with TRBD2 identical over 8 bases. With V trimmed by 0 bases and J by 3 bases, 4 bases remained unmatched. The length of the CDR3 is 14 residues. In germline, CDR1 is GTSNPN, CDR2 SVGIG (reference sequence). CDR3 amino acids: CAWSVRAGGYEQYF. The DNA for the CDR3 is TGTGCCTGGAGTGTACGGGCGGGGGGCTACGAGCAGTACTTC.

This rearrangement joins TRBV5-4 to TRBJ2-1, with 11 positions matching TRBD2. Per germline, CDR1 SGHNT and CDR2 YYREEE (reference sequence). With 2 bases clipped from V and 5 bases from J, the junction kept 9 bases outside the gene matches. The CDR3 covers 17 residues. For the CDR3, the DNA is TGTGCCAGCAGCTTTCTTAGGACTAGCGGGTACAACAATGAGCAGTTCTTC. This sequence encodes CASSFLRTSGYNNEQFF. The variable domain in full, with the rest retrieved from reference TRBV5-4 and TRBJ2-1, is ETGVTQSPTHLIKTRGQQVTLRCSSQSGHNTVSWYQQALGQGPQFIFQYYREEENGRGNFPPRFSGLQFPNYSSELNVNALELDDSALYLCASSFLRTSGYNNEQFFGPGTRLTVL.